This TCR beta chain came from a study of early T cells in non-severe SARS-CoV-2 infection (dated by TCRdb to the early 2020s). With regard to the full study: Because TCR sequencing relied on bulk RNA taken from unsorted whole blood, pairing of alpha and beta chains was not possible.

What the study reported, not specific to this receptor: Matching against VDJdb was skewed toward anti-spike CD8 responses, likely underestimated virus-specific expansions, and missed private and CD4 specificities.

A case-control design nested within a healthcare worker cohort in London, UK, was used, with weekly nasopharyngeal swab PCR tests and blood sampling performed. Healthcare workers were recruited during the week of the UK lockdown, between 23 and 31 March 2020, and followed weekly for up to about 15 weeks. This clonotype was counted between two and nine times. Its antigen specificity is not known. One base away there is no much larger clone; base qualities are not given. The germline ends are 9 bases apart after V is trimmed by 2 bases and J by 5 bases. The CDR3 contains 13 residues, cysteine and phenylalanine counted. Only the CDR3 portion is preserved as DNA: 39 bases, with reading frame beginning at the first base. The germline V gene supplies CDR1 SGHAT and CDR2 FQNNGV. Library method: 5' RACE. The sample was run on a NextSeq 500. Unique molecular identifiers were attached to individual cDNA molecules in the TCR library protocol so that sequencing error and PCR bias could be corrected. TCR alpha and beta chains were both sequenced, and the abundances of alpha and beta sequences in each sample were closely correlated with each other. The source study handled its data this way. Decombinator V4 was used to perform V gene, J gene and CDR3 annotation of TCR sequences. Expanded TCRs were defined as changing significantly between any two time points under a Poisson model with p below 0.0001. Abundances of TCRs were expressed as counts per million after normalisation to the total number of TCRs sequenced in each sample. MAIT TCRs were defined by TRAV1-2 paired with TRAJ12, TRAJ20 or TRAJ33, and iNKT TCRs by TRAV10 paired with TRAJ18. VDJdb, accessed on 1 November 2021, was searched for TCRs annotated for CMV, EBV and SARS-CoV-2, and TCRs annotated for more than one antigen were excluded. TCRdb trimmed public reads at Q25 via fastp, called clones via MiXCR and kept in-frame beta chains. Merged by CDR3 protein, the rows form single entries marked with the most common genes and DNA. The V and J calls reflect TCRdb's pipeline rather than the authors' work. This sample has about 34,000 distinct CDR3 sequences in its table, and approximately 6% of those were observed once. The ten largest make up approximately 7.2% of the sample.

Sequencing was done on a sample of whole blood. The TCR comes from an adult who was a healthcare worker with PCR-confirmed SARS-CoV-2 infection or an uninfected control (not recorded which). The chain joins TRBV11-2 to TRBJ1-1; possibly the D gene is TRBD1, per 5 matching bases. The base sequence is TGTGCCAGCAGCTTAAACCAGGGAACTGAAGCTTTCTTT. Translation gives CASSLNQGTEAFF.